The clone carrying this T cell receptor (beta chain) was seen a few times. Its antigen remains unknown. V was cut by 4 bases and J by 5 bases, with 12 bases left in between. CDR1 and CDR2 from the germline V gene are MGHRA and YSYEKL. This CDR3 has 14 residues. This sample is part of a study of T cells after yellow fever vaccination. At the level of the study: SMART-Seq v4 Ultra Low Input prepared libraries from low-cell fractions.

Each CDR3 protein is one row after TCRdb ran MiXCR on the 5' RACE reads. The sample yields under 200,000 distinct CDR3 sequences, 6.5% to 8.5% seen once. Study-level findings and limits: Reappearing after the booster were most of the clones from primary vaccination (roughly 96% CD4, 75% to 90% CD8). Contaminating bulk clonotypes could be abundant in FACS-sorted repertoires.

This chain connects TRBV4-1 to TRBJ1-5, with a weak D call TRBD1 (5 bases). Material: CD4+ T cells sorted from PBMCs, obtained around 5 days after the first yellow fever vaccination. This TCR was recovered from a man younger than 35 who received the YFV17D yellow fever vaccine. CDR3 in amino acids: CASSLRDPYQPQHF. The CDR3 region has the DNA TGCGCCAGCAGCCTTAGGGACCCTTATCAGCCCCAGCATTTT.